One sample yielded the 10 T cell receptor beta chains listed below, sequenced in a study of T cells in Graves' hyperthyroidism and ophthalmopathy. RNA transcripts provided the source from which TCR beta CDR3 regions were amplified. With the HTBI primer set, the TCR CDR3 went through a first round of RT-PCR. Each CDR3 protein gets one entry after TCRdb re-called the multiplex PCR reads with MiXCR. The table includes 650,000 to 750,000 distinct CDR3 sequences, 13% to 15% detected once. The material sequenced was blood. The receptors were sampled from a young woman with Graves' hyperthyroidism.

The chain is built from TRBV24-1 and TRBJ2-1, with 9 positions matching TRBD1. V lost 5 bases to trimming and J lost 5 bases; unmatched junction nucleotides: 6. The germline CDR1 and CDR2 sequences are KGHDR and SFDVKD. This CDR3 is 15 amino acids long. CDR3 in DNA: TGTGCCACCAGTGTCGGGACAGGGTGGGACAATGAGCAGTTCTTC. As protein: CATSVGTGWDNEQFF.

The chain couples TRBV25-1 to TRBJ2-6, with D uncertain. Germline V gene data show CDR1 as MGHDK and CDR2 as SYGVNS. Trimming took 1 base from V and 0 from J, leaving 7 bases between them. The CDR3 spans 16 residues. CDR3 protein: CASSEFLSSGANVLTF. In DNA, the CDR3 is TGTGCCAGCAGTGAATTTTTGAGCTCTGGGGCCAACGTCCTGACTTTC.

This clonotype was observed at least ten times. V is TRBV10-3 and J is TRBJ2-5, with 7 bases aligning to TRBD1. Unmatched junction bases numbered 6, after V lost 3 bases and J lost 2 bases. This CDR3 is 15 amino acids long. Looked up from germline, CDR1 is ENHRY and CDR2 is SYGVKD. In nucleotides, the CDR3 is TGTGCCATCAGTGACCCGGGACAGCTACAAGAGACCCAGTACTTC. This translates into CAISDPGQLQETQYF.

This clonotype was seen more than once but under ten times. The V gene is TRBV4-1, the J gene TRBJ2-7, with TRBD2 matching over 11 bases. The CDR3 length is 16 residues. V was pared by 1 base and J by 6 bases, with 8 bases of the junction left unmatched. The germline V gene has CDR1 MGHRA and CDR2 YSYEKL. CDR3 nucleotides: TGCGCCAGCAGCCAAGGTCGCGCTAGCGGGAGGCTCGAGCAGTACTTC. This sequence encodes CASSQGRASGRLEQYF.

The V gene is TRBV7-3, the J gene TRBJ2-3; 13 nucleotides line up with TRBD2. Germline values: CDR1 SGHTA, CDR2 FQGTGA. V lost 4 bases to trimming and J lost 6 bases; unmatched junction nucleotides: 7. The CDR3 is 16 residues long. The CDR3 nucleotides are TGTGCCAGCAGCTCCCGACTAGCGGGAGGATCTGATACGCAGTATTTT. Its protein is CASSSRLAGGSDTQYF.

The rearrangement joins TRBV29-1 to TRBJ2-1; tentative D call: TRBD2 (5 bases). This CDR3 is 15 amino acids long. Trimming took off 1 base at V and 6 bases at J, with 16 bases between the two ends. Germline CDR1 SQVTM, CDR2 ANQGSEA. The CDR3 sequence: CSVEGTPVIFNEQFF. In DNA form, the CDR3 reads TGCAGCGTTGAAGGGACTCCGGTGATCTTCAATGAGCAGTTCTTC.

This clonotype showed up many times. J is TRBJ1-1 and V is TRBV13; a weak D match, TRBD1 (6 bases). The germline V gene encodes CDR1 PRHDT and CDR2 FYEKMQ (reference sequence). The CDR3 has 16 amino acids. Trimming took 0 bases from V and 4 from J, leaving 15 bases between them. Here the CDR3 reads CASSLGGLEGGTEAFF. The CDR3 nucleotides are TGTGCCAGCAGCTTAGGAGGATTAGAGGGGGGCACTGAAGCTTTCTTT. The complete variable domain, with remaining parts taken from reference TRBV13 and TRBJ1-1, reads AAGVIQSPRHLIKEKRETATLKCYPIPRHDTVYWYQQGPGQDPQFLISFYEKMQSDKGSIPDRFSAQQFSDYHSELNMSSLELGDSALYFCASSLGGLEGGTEAFFGQGTRLTVV.

This clonotype was seen many times. This chain joins TRBV7-8 and TRBJ1-6; TRBD1 aligns across 7 bases. The CDR3 runs 16 residues. Per the germline V gene, CDR1 is SGHVS and CDR2 is FQNEAQ. V lost 0 bases to trimming and J lost 6 bases; unmatched junction nucleotides: 5. The CDR3 loop is CASSLASGQFNSPLHF. The CDR3 bases are TGTGCCAGCAGCTTAGCATCGGGACAGTTTAATTCACCCCTCCACTTT.

CDR3: CASSSGSWTDTQYF. The CDR3 DNA follows: TGTGCCAGCAGCTCGGGTAGTTGGACAGATACGCAGTATTTT. The rearrangement uses TRBV6-1 and TRBJ2-3; D gene uncertain. The V gene's germline CDR1 is MNHNS and CDR2 SASEGT. The CDR3 consists of 14 residues. V was pared by 6 bases and J by 3 bases, with 13 bases between.

This clonotype was recorded many times. This rearrangement joins TRBV27 to TRBJ2-1; 15 bases match TRBD2. The CDR3 covers 17 residues. Germline CDR1 reads MNHEY; CDR2 reads SMNVEV (reference sequence). J lost 7 bases, V lost 4 bases, and 8 bases had no gene match. This chain's CDR3 is CASSSGLAGGIRNEQFF. Written as DNA, the CDR3 is TGTGCCAGCAGTTCCGGACTAGCGGGAGGGATAAGAAATGAGCAGTTCTTC.